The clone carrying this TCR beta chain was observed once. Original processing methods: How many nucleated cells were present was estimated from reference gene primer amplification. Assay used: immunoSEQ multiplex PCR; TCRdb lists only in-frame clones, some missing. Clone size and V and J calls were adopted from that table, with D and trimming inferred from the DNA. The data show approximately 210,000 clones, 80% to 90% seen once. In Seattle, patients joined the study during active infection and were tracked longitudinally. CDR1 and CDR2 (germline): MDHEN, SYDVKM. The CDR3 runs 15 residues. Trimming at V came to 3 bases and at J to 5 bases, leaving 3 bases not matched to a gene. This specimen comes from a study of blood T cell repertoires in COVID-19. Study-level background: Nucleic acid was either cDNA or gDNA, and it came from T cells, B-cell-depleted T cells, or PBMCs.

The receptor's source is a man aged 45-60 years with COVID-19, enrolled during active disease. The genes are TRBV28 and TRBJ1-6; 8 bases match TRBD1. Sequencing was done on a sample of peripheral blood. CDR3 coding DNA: TGTGCCAGCAGTTTGGGGGACAGGAATAATTCACCCCTCCACTTT. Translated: CASSLGDRNNSPLHF.